These 14 T cell receptor beta chains were sequenced from one sample in a study of cytomegalovirus exposure and HLA in healthy donors. Use of 60 Vbeta and 13 Jbeta primers characterized the PCR. Measured with immunoSEQ multiplex PCR; TCRdb has only the in-frame clones, and not every one. The table lists 170,000 or so clones, over 80% of them singletons, with about 1.6% in the top ten. The sample comprised PBMCs. The receptors shown here come from a man between 50 and 59 years old in good health and CMV-seronegative.

The CDR3 protein is CAISMTGVGTEAFF. The CDR3 DNA reads TGTGCCATCAGTATGACAGGGGTTGGGACTGAAGCTTTCTTT. The chain combines TRBV10-3 with TRBJ1-1; 8 bases map to TRBD1. The V segment lost 5 bases and the J segment 5 bases; nucleotides outside the gene matches: 7. Germline V gene sequence: CDR1 ENHRY, CDR2 SYGVKD. This CDR3 comprises 14 residues.

The chain is built from TRBV11-3 and TRBJ1-2, with D possibly being TRBD1 (6 bases). This CDR3 is built from 14 residues. V lost 2 bases to trimming and J lost 13 bases, with 20 bases between them. Germline CDR1 reads SGHNT; CDR2 reads YENEEA. CDR3 residues: CASSLPGPLQGLTF. Written as DNA, the CDR3 is TGTGCCAGCAGCTTACCAGGACCCCTACAGGGCCTCACCTTC.

This sequence joins TRBV6-1 and TRBJ2-7, with TRBD1 matching over 12 bases. The germline V gene has CDR1 MNHNS and CDR2 SASEGT. The CDR3 has 14 amino acids. J was trimmed by 5 bases and V by 5 bases; bases with no gene match: 4. The CDR3 is CASSLGTGGHEQYF. The CDR3 nucleotides are TGTGCCAGCAGTCTCGGGACAGGGGGCCACGAGCAGTACTTC.

V gene TRBV21-1 combines with J gene TRBJ2-1; TRBD1 reflects the table's D call only, with no check against the DNA. TRBV21-1 is annotated as a pseudogene. This CDR3 is 15 amino acids long. The CDR3 loop reads CASSKVLDNYNEQFF. CDR3 in DNA: TGTGCCAGCAGCAAAGTTCTGGACAACTACAATGAGCAGTTCTTC.

This clone was recorded a few times. This chain links TRBV10-3 with TRBJ1-1; D not resolved. The V and J ends lost 6 bases and 1 base respectively, with 9 bases between them. The CDR3 contains 13 residues. CDR1 and CDR2 (germline): ENHRY, SYGVKD. The DNA for the CDR3 is TGTGCCATCAGCGTTGCCGGGAACACTGAAGCTTTCTTT. Translation gives CAISVAGNTEAFF.

This chain uses TRBV19 with TRBJ1-3; 7 bases line up with TRBD1. V trimming: 1 base; J trimming: 0 bases; junction bases outside the gene matches: 12. This CDR3 has 19 amino acids. CDR1 and CDR2 (germline): LNHDA, SQIVND (reference sequence). The CDR3 loop is CASSIAHPGTVYSGNTIYF. CDR3 in DNA: TGTGCCAGTAGTATAGCCCATCCCGGGACAGTCTACTCTGGAAACACCATATATTTT.

The CDR3 loop is CASSLIPRGRTYSSYEQYF. The CDR3 DNA reads as TGTGCCAGCAGTTTAATCCCCCGCGGGAGGACATATTCCTCCTACGAGCAGTACTTC. The chain joins TRBV28 to TRBJ2-7, with 8 bases fitting TRBD2. CDR1 MDHEN and CDR2 SYDVKM come from the germline V gene. This CDR3 contains 19 residues. Unmatched junction bases numbered 15, after V lost 2 bases and J lost 0 bases. The complete variable domain, with remaining parts taken from reference TRBV28 and TRBJ2-7, reads DVKVTQSSRYLVKRTGEKVFLECVQDMDHENMFWYRQDPGLGLRLIYFSYDVKMKEKGDIPEGYSVSREKKERFSLILESASTNQTSMYLCASSLIPRGRTYSSYEQYFGPGTRLTVT.

The chain carries TRBV9 and TRBJ2-5; TRBD1 matches 7 bases. The J call may not be correct, given that the DNA end is closer to TRBJ2-7. The CDR3 has 14 residues. Germline CDR1 SGDLS, CDR2 YYNGEE. CDR3 amino acids: CASSPTGLGSEQYF. Here the CDR3 DNA reads TGTGCCAGCAGCCCGACAGGGTTAGGTAGCGAGCAGTACTTC.

This rearrangement joins TRBV30 to TRBJ1-2; D is perhaps TRBD1 (5 bases). The CDR3 sequence is 13 residues long. Trimming shortened V by 2 bases and J by 8 bases, and 15 bases separated the two germline ends. The germline gives CDR1 GTSNPN, CDR2 SVGIG (reference sequence). The CDR3 here is CAWSPLTVSGYTF. The CDR3 bases are TGTGCCTGGAGTCCGTTGACAGTATCGGGCTACACCTTC. The variable domain in full, with the rest retrieved from reference TRBV30 and TRBJ1-2, is SQTIHQWPATLVQPVGSPLSLECTVEGTSNPNLYWYRQAAGRGLQLLFYSVGIGQISSEVPQNLSASRPQDRQFILSSKKLLLSDSGFYLCAWSPLTVSGYTFGSGTRLTVV.

In its sample, this clone was seen a few times. The rearrangement links TRBV6-5 to TRBJ1-1, with D perhaps matching TRBD1 (5 bases). The length of the CDR3 is 15 residues. CDR1 MNHEY and CDR2 SVGAGI come from the germline V gene. Trimming shortened V by 4 bases and J by 0 bases, and 12 bases separated the two germline ends. This CDR3 reads CASSSRGTVNTEAFF. CDR3 DNA sequence: TGTGCCAGCAGTTCCCGCGGGACGGTGAACACTGAAGCTTTCTTT.

The rearrangement links TRBV12-5 to TRBJ1-1; 9 nucleotides line up with TRBD1. Germline V gene sequence: CDR1 LGHNT, CDR2 FRNRAP. The CDR3 has 13 residues. After removal of 7 bases from V and 11 bases from J, the junction contained 11 bases not matched to a gene. The chain's CDR3 is CASALQGAQGAFF. CDR3 nucleotide sequence: TGTGCTAGTGCCTTACAGGGGGCGCAGGGGGCTTTCTTT.

V gene TRBV5-1 combines with J gene TRBJ2-5; D unclear. V was pared by 4 bases and J by 1 base, with 8 bases between. The CDR3 loop spans 13 amino acids. Germline loops: CDR1 SGHRS, CDR2 YFSETQ. DNA of the CDR3: TGCGCCAGCAGCCCCCAGGCCCAAGAGACCCAGTACTTC. It translates to CASSPQAQETQYF.

This clone was recorded only once. The chain couples TRBV18 to TRBJ1-4, with 8 bases that match TRBD1. In germline, CDR1 is KGHSH, CDR2 LQKENI. The CDR3 covers 14 residues. V dropped 3 bases and J dropped 8; count of bases not matched to a gene: 5. The CDR3 DNA is TGTGCCAGCTCACCGACAGGGGATAGGGAAAAACTGTTTTTT. It specifies CASSPTGDREKLFF.

The V gene is TRBV10-3, the J gene TRBJ1-2; TRBD1 agrees at 7 bases. V gave up 4 bases and J gave up 7 bases; unmatched junction bases: 6. The CDR3 extends over 13 amino acids. Germline values: CDR1 ENHRY, CDR2 SYGVKD. The CDR3 DNA reads as TGTGCCATCAGTGCGACAGGGAAGAGTGGCTACACCTTC. It specifies CAISATGKSGYTF.